Below, 14 T cell receptor beta chains from the same sample are listed, as sequenced in a study of cytomegalovirus exposure and HLA in healthy donors (dated by TCRdb to 2016 to 2017). Libraries were prepared through the immunoSEQ multiplex PCR assay. A mixture of 60 forward primers for TCR Vbeta segments and 13 reverse primers for TCR Jbeta segments was used in the multiplex PCR. TCRdb obtained this table from immuneACCESS and retained in-frame rearrangements with V and J assigned. These tables miss some clones; where compared with another copy, unresolved V genes account for less than half of the shortfall, and the remainder is unexplained. The sample table contains roughly 190,000 clones; only one count was recorded for more than 70% of them. The ten largest clones capture more than 1.5% of the sample. Sequencing input: PBMCs. Every receptor here comes from a man in his forties in good health and CMV-seropositive.

The V and J genes are TRBV5-5 and TRBJ2-3, with 10 bases matching TRBD2. This CDR3 comprises 18 residues. CDR1 is SGHKS, CDR2 YYEKEE, per germline (reference sequence). The V gene end was trimmed by 2 bases and the J gene end by 0 bases; junction bases not matched to a gene: 9. CDR3 DNA sequence: TGTGCCAGCAGCTTAGAACTTACTAGCGGGGTTAGCACAGATACGCAGTATTTT. It codes for CASSLELTSGVSTDTQYF.

The chain has TRBV29-1 and TRBJ1-1; TRBD1 matches at 7 bases. CDR3 length: 13 residues. The V gene end was trimmed by 0 bases and the J gene end by 3 bases; junction bases not matched to a gene: 1. The germline V gene has CDR1 SQVTM and CDR2 ANQGSEA. CDR3 coding DNA: TGCAGCGTTGAAGAAGGGGGCTACACTGAAGCTTTCTTT. Encoded protein: CSVEEGGYTEAFF.

The gene calls are TRBV18 and TRBJ1-1; D unclear. V gave up 1 base and J gave up 1 base, with 10 bases separating them. The CDR3 is made up of 15 amino acids. Germline V CDR1 and CDR2: KGHSH, LQKENI. In nucleotides, the CDR3 is TGTGCCAGCTCACCACAGTGGCAGGAGAACACTGAAGCTTTCTTT. Translating it yields CASSPQWQENTEAFF.

The genes are TRBV11-2 and TRBJ1-1; no clear D gene. Trimming cost V 5 bases and J 0 bases, with 10 bases left between them. The CDR3 consists of 14 residues. Germline CDR1 reads SGHAT; CDR2 reads FQNNGV. In DNA, the CDR3 is TGTGCCAGCAGCCTTCTGGCAGTGAACACTGAAGCTTTCTTT. It translates to CASSLLAVNTEAFF.

The genes are TRBV4-2 and TRBJ2-3; 9 bases fit TRBD2. The germline V gene encodes CDR1 LGHNA and CDR2 YNFKEQ. V gave up 1 base and J gave up 6 bases; unmatched junction bases: 8. The CDR3 length is 16 residues. CDR3 sequence: CASSQVRAGGSDTQYF. DNA for the CDR3: TGTGCCAGCAGCCAAGTAAGGGCGGGAGGGTCGGATACGCAGTATTTT.

The CDR3 is CASTRPGGVEQYF. The CDR3 DNA follows: TGTGCCAGCACACGACCAGGCGGGGTCGAGCAGTACTTC. The J gene is TRBJ2-7, the V gene TRBV28, with D possibly TRBD2 on 6 matching bases. In germline, CDR1 is MDHEN, CDR2 SYDVKM. The CDR3 extends over 13 amino acids. V shed 7 bases and J shed 6 bases, with 16 bases lying between them.

This clone is a singleton in its sample. The chain carries TRBV20-1 and TRBJ1-1, with D unresolved. From germline, CDR1 is DFQATT and CDR2 SNEGSKA (reference sequence). V was trimmed by 6 bases and J by 4 bases, leaving 9 bases between them. This CDR3 region has 11 residues. The CDR3 here is CSALPVTEAFF. For the CDR3, the DNA is TGCAGTGCCCTTCCTGTCACTGAAGCTTTCTTT.

This clone has a single count. The CDR3 loop reads CASSGGSRYNEQFF. The DNA for the CDR3 is TGTGCCAGCAGTGGCGGGAGTAGGTACAATGAGCAGTTCTTC. This rearrangement joins TRBV6-4 to TRBJ2-1; 7 bases map to TRBD2. V trimming: 4 bases; J trimming: 4 bases; junction bases outside the gene matches: 4. CDR1 and CDR2 from the germline V gene are MRHNA and SNTAGT. The CDR3 loop spans 14 amino acids.

This chain connects TRBV7-6 to TRBJ1-3; D remains unclear. This CDR3 contains 15 residues. CDR1 is SGHVS and CDR2 is FNYEAQ in the germline V gene. V was trimmed by 2 bases and J by 0 bases, leaving 8 bases between them. Written as DNA, the CDR3 is TGTGCCAGCAGCTTACCCCCGAGCTCTGGAAACACCATATATTTT. Its protein product is CASSLPPSSGNTIYF.

The chain carries TRBV5-1 and TRBJ2-7, with D unresolved. The germline V gene encodes CDR1 SGHRS and CDR2 YFSETQ. Trimming shortened V by 4 bases and J by 0 bases, and 11 bases separated the two germline ends. The CDR3 spans 14 residues. This chain's CDR3 is CASSTVPGSYEQYF. In DNA form, the CDR3 reads TGCGCCAGCAGCACCGTGCCCGGCTCCTACGAGCAGTACTTC.

The gene calls are TRBV5-1 and TRBJ1-1; D uncertain. The V and J ends lost 3 bases and 10 bases respectively, with 10 bases between them. CDR1 and CDR2 from the germline V gene are SGHRS and YFSETQ. The CDR3 spans 11 residues. In DNA, the CDR3 is TGCGCCAGCAGCTCGTCAGAAAGAGCTTTCTTT. Translating gives CASSSSERAFF.

The chain combines TRBV28 with TRBJ2-7, with D perhaps matching TRBD1 (7 bases). The germline CDR1 and CDR2 sequences are MDHEN and SYDVKM. V was shortened by 8 bases and J by 6 bases, with 20 bases between the two germline ends. The CDR3 has 14 residues. CDR3 bases: TGTGCCAGCCTCGCGGGACAGAGAAGTGGCGAGCAGTACTTC. It translates to CASLAGQRSGEQYF.

The CDR3 coding sequence is TGTGCCAGCAGTTTATTTCGGCTAGCGGGGTCCTCCTACAATGAGCAGTTCTTC. This translates into CASSLFRLAGSSYNEQFF. The genes are TRBV28 and TRBJ2-1, with 9 bases that match TRBD2. Germline-derived CDR1 and CDR2 are MDHEN and SYDVKM. CDR3 size: 18 residues. The V segment lost 1 base and the J segment 0 bases; nucleotides outside the gene matches: 7.

This clone was detected once. The CDR3 protein is CAGTRGNRANTEAFF. The CDR3 region has the DNA TGTGCCGGTACCCGGGGGAATCGGGCGAACACTGAAGCTTTCTTT. The chain carries TRBV27 and TRBJ1-1; D perhaps matches TRBD1 (5 bases). This CDR3 region has 15 residues. V was pared by 11 bases and J by 1 base, with 20 bases between. Germline assignment: CDR1 MNHEY and CDR2 SMNVEV (reference sequence).